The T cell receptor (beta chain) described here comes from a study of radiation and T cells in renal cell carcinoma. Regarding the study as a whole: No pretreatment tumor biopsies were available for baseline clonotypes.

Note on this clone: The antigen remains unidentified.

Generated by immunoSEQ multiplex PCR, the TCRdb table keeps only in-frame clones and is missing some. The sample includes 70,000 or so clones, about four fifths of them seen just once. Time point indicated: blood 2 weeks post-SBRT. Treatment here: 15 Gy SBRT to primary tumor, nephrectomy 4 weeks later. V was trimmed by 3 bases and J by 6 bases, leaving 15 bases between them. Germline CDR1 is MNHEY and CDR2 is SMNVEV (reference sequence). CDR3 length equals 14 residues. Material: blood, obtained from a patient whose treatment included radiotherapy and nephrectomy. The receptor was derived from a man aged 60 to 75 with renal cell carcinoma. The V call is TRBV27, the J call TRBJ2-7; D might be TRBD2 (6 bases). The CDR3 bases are TGTGCCAGCAGTTTTAATGGGGGGACGGGCGAGCAGTACTTC. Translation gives CASSFNGGTGEQYF.